The 27 T cell receptor beta chains in this list originate from one sample, sequenced in a study of blood T cell repertoires in COVID-19 (dated by TCRdb to 2018 to 2021). Library preparation was by the immunoSEQ multiplex PCR assay. Imported from immuneACCESS, the table was reduced by TCRdb to in-frame sequences with V and J called. These copies leave out some clones; in studies compared against another copy, an unresolved V gene accounts for under half, and the cause of the remainder is not known. This sample is represented by about 230,000 clones; roughly 84% of them were singletons. The ten largest clonotypes hold roughly 7.4% of the sample. Sequencing was done on a sample of peripheral blood. These receptors were obtained from a woman aged 50 to 60 with acute or convalescent COVID-19.

The count of this clone is one. The gene calls are TRBV24-1 and TRBJ2-5; TRBD1 might be the D (6 bases). V lost 4 bases to trimming and J lost 7 bases, with 18 bases between them. The CDR3 is 15 residues long. Germline V gives CDR1 KGHDR, CDR2 SFDVKD. CDR3 residues: CATSDPLGQSRTQYF. The CDR3 DNA is TGTGCCACCAGTGACCCACTAGGACAGTCGAGGACCCAGTACTTC.

The chain's CDR3 is CASSVGAFTGELFF. In DNA form, the CDR3 reads TGTGCCAGCAGTGTTGGGGCGTTCACCGGGGAGCTGTTTTTT. This chain connects TRBV6-4 to TRBJ2-2, with D possibly TRBD1 on 5 matching bases. CDR3 length equals 14 residues. V was trimmed by 4 bases and J by 4 bases, leaving 10 bases between them. From germline, CDR1 is MRHNA and CDR2 SNTAGT.

V usage is TRBV19 and J usage is TRBJ1-6; TRBD1 is a possible D gene (5 bases). This CDR3 comprises 12 residues. Germline-derived CDR1 and CDR2 are LNHDA and SQIVND (reference sequence). V shed 9 bases and J shed 10 bases, with 13 bases lying between them. CDR3 DNA: TGTGCCAGCAGGGACTCGGGGTCACCCCTCCACTTT. Translating it yields CASRDSGSPLHF. Filled out from reference TRBV19 and TRBJ1-6, the complete variable domain reads DGGITQSPKYLFRKEGQNVTLSCEQNLNHDAMYWYRQDPGQGLRLIYYSQIVNDFQKGDIAEGYSVSREKKESFPLTVTSAQKNPTAFYLCASRDSGSPLHFGNGTRLTVT.

The V call is TRBV5-1, the J call TRBJ2-5; 7 positions match TRBD1. Germline CDR1 SGHRS, CDR2 YFSETQ. The CDR3 is 15 amino acids. V shed 4 bases, J shed 1 base, and the junction held 7 bases outside the gene matches. The CDR3 here is CASSLQTGPQETQYF. DNA of the CDR3: TGCGCCAGCAGCCTTCAGACAGGGCCCCAAGAGACCCAGTACTTC.

The chain recombines TRBV19 with TRBJ1-5; 9 positions agree with TRBD1. CDR1 and CDR2 (germline): LNHDA, SQIVND (reference sequence). The CDR3 has 15 amino acids. Trimming took 5 bases from V and 5 from J; bases not matched to a gene: 7. The CDR3 spells CASSETGQGHQPQHF. The CDR3 DNA follows: TGTGCCAGTAGTGAAACGGGACAGGGTCATCAGCCCCAGCATTTT.

V is TRBV4-3 and J is TRBJ1-2, with 8 bases that match TRBD1. Germline lookup yields CDR1 LGHNA and CDR2 YSLEER. The CDR3 extends over 15 amino acids. Germline trimming cut 1 base from V and 8 bases from J; bases unmatched to any gene: 9. CDR3 amino acids: CASSQGQGRVSGYTF. CDR3 sequence (DNA): TGCGCCAGCAGCCAAGGACAGGGGAGGGTATCGGGCTACACCTTC.

J is TRBJ1-1 and V is TRBV19; weak D call: TRBD1 (5 bases). The germline V gene has CDR1 LNHDA and CDR2 SQIVND (reference sequence). V lost 6 bases, J lost 1 base, and 6 bases lay in between. CDR3 size: 12 residues. The CDR3: CASSGQNTEAFF. The CDR3 DNA sequence: TGTGCCAGTAGCGGACAGAACACTGAAGCTTTCTTT.

V gene TRBV18 combines with J gene TRBJ2-5; perhaps TRBD2 as D (5 bases). Trimming took off 4 bases at V and 5 bases at J, with 14 bases between the two ends. The germline CDR1 and CDR2 sequences are KGHSH and LQKENI. The CDR3 totals 14 residues. The CDR3 region has the DNA TGTGCCAGCTCACACCGCGGTCGCGGGGAGACCCAGTACTTC. It translates to CASSHRGRGETQYF.

This chain uses TRBV19 with TRBJ1-3; TRBD1 aligns across 9 bases. This CDR3 comprises 16 residues. Germline V CDR1 and CDR2: LNHDA, SQIVND (reference sequence). Trimming at V came to 7 bases and at J to 2 bases, leaving 9 bases not matched to a gene. CDR3 DNA: TGTGCCAGTACCCCCCCCGGGACAGGGCCTGGAAACACCATATATTTT. This encodes CASTPPGTGPGNTIYF.

V gene TRBV19 combines with J gene TRBJ2-2, with 14 positions matching TRBD2. The CDR3 is 20 residues long. The J segment lost 1 base and the V segment lost 4 bases, leaving 11 bases of the junction unmatched. CDR1 is LNHDA and CDR2 is SQIVND in the germline V gene (reference sequence). The CDR3 sequence is CASSKRTGTSGRGNTGELFF. The CDR3, as DNA: TGTGCCAGTAGTAAACGAACCGGGACTAGCGGGAGAGGGAACACCGGGGAGCTGTTTTTT.

The rearrangement links TRBV5-4 to TRBJ2-2, with 7 bases fitting TRBD1. V was pared by 4 bases and J by 0 bases, with 3 bases of the junction left unmatched. Germline-derived CDR1 and CDR2 are SGHNT and YYREEE (reference sequence). This CDR3 is 15 amino acids long. CDR3 in amino acids: CASSPGQTNTGELFF. Written as DNA, the CDR3 is TGTGCCAGCAGCCCGGGACAGACGAACACCGGGGAGCTGTTTTTT. The full variable domain, in which reference TRBV5-4 and TRBJ2-2 provide the parts outside the CDR3, is ETGVTQSPTHLIKTRGQQVTLRCSSQSGHNTVSWYQQALGQGPQFIFQYYREEENGRGNFPPRFSGLQFPNYSSELNVNALELDDSALYLCASSPGQTNTGELFFGEGSRLTVL.

The rearrangement joins TRBV25-1 to TRBJ2-1; TRBD1 matches at 11 bases. Germline values: CDR1 MGHDK, CDR2 SYGVNS. With 2 bases clipped from V and 7 bases from J, the junction kept 4 bases outside the gene matches. This CDR3 is built from 15 residues. As DNA, the CDR3 is TGTGCCAGCAGTGAAGCCGGGACAGGGGGGAATGAGCAGTTCTTC. Protein product: CASSEAGTGGNEQFF.

This chain links TRBV29-1 with TRBJ2-2; 9 bases agree with TRBD2. Germline V CDR1 and CDR2: SQVTM, ANQGSEA. The CDR3 runs 15 residues. The V segment lost 7 bases and the J segment 1 base; nucleotides outside the gene matches: 7. The CDR3: CSATTSGQNTGELFF. DNA for the CDR3: TGCAGCGCCACCACTAGCGGGCAGAACACCGGGGAGCTGTTTTTT.

This rearrangement joins TRBV18 to TRBJ1-6; D is unresolved. The CDR3 contains 14 residues. From germline, CDR1 is KGHSH and CDR2 LQKENI. Trimming removed 3 bases at V and 5 bases at J, with 8 bases between. Written as DNA, the CDR3 is TGTGCCAGCTCACCCGGGAGCCATAATTCACCCCTCCACTTT. Protein sequence: CASSPGSHNSPLHF.

The CDR3: CASSDIYNEQFF. Here the CDR3 DNA reads TGTGCCAGCAGTGATATTTACAATGAGCAGTTCTTC. The gene calls are TRBV2 and TRBJ2-1; D call uncertain. Trimming removed 3 bases from V and 4 bases from J, with 4 bases in between. The CDR3 contains 12 residues. Germline loops: CDR1 SNHLY, CDR2 FYNNEI.

The CDR3 protein is CASKRTETKNTEAFF. CDR3 nucleotides: TGTGCCAGCAAAAGGACAGAGACCAAGAACACTGAAGCTTTCTTT. The chain joins TRBV6-6 to TRBJ1-1, with a weak D call TRBD1 (6 bases). Germline V gene data show CDR1 as MNHNY and CDR2 as SVGAGI (reference sequence). V was pared by 7 bases and J by 1 base, with 16 bases between. The length of the CDR3 is 15 residues.

Here the CDR3 reads CASSLTRVHLNYGYTF. The CDR3 DNA reads TGTGCCAGCAGCCTTACTCGGGTCCACCTAAACTATGGCTACACCTTC. The chain recombines TRBV3-1 (or the pseudogene TRBV3-2) with TRBJ1-2; D unclear. Germline V lookup: CDR1 LGHDT, CDR2 YNNKEL (reference sequence). With 4 bases removed from V and 2 bases from J, the gap between germline ends came to 17 bases. CDR3 length: 16 amino acids.

The J gene is TRBJ2-1, the V gene TRBV7-8, with D uncertain. Deletions cut 4 bases from V and 3 bases from J, with 7 bases between. Per the germline V gene, CDR1 is SGHVS and CDR2 is FQNEAQ. The CDR3 has 13 amino acids. CDR3 protein: CASSSPGYNEQFF. CDR3 sequence (DNA): TGTGCCAGCAGCTCCCCAGGCTACAATGAGCAGTTCTTC.

DNA of the CDR3: TGTGCCAGCATGGGCCTACAAGAGACCCAGTACTTC. Protein: CASMGLQETQYF. The chain couples TRBV6-5 to TRBJ2-5; no firm D call. The germline CDR1 and CDR2 sequences are MNHEY and SVGAGI. V lost 7 bases to trimming and J lost 2 bases, with 8 bases between them. This CDR3 is built from 12 residues.

This chain joins TRBV15 and TRBJ2-1; TRBD2 agrees at 11 bases. Trimming took 1 base from V and 9 from J; bases not matched to a gene: 5. The CDR3 consists of 15 residues. Germline V gene lookup returns CDR1 LNHNV and CDR2 YYDKDF (reference sequence). The CDR3 DNA is TGTGCCACCAGCAGAGGACTAGCGGGGAGGGGTGAGCAGTTCTTC. It is translated as CATSRGLAGRGEQFF.

The rearrangement uses TRBV5-4 and TRBJ2-1, with 8 bases that match TRBD2. Germline CDR1 and CDR2: SGHNT and YYREEE (reference sequence). The CDR3 has 16 amino acids. With 3 bases clipped from V and 7 bases from J, the junction kept 12 bases outside the gene matches. The CDR3 is CASSSQTSGSRNEQFF. Written as DNA, the CDR3 is TGTGCCAGCAGCTCCCAAACTAGCGGTTCCCGGAATGAGCAGTTCTTC.

This chain links TRBV3-1 (or the pseudogene TRBV3-2) with TRBJ2-1, with TRBD2 matching 9 bases. The CDR3 covers 15 residues. The V gene end was trimmed by 1 base and the J gene end by 11 bases; junction bases not matched to a gene: 9. CDR1 and CDR2 (germline): LGHDT, YNNKEL (reference sequence). The chain's CDR3 is CASSQGAPSGKQQFF. The CDR3 coding sequence is TGTGCCAGCAGCCAAGGGGCGCCTAGCGGGAAGCAGCAGTTCTTC.

The V and J genes are TRBV3-1 (or the pseudogene TRBV3-2) and TRBJ1-5; 9 positions agree with TRBD1. In germline, CDR1 is LGHDT, CDR2 YNNKEL (reference sequence). Unmatched junction bases numbered 11, after V lost 1 base and J lost 7 bases. The CDR3 extends over 17 amino acids. CDR3 DNA sequence: TGTGCCAGCAGCCAAGCGACCCTGGGACAGGGTGACCAGCCCCAGCATTTT. This encodes CASSQATLGQGDQPQHF.

V and J are TRBV28 and TRBJ2-5; possible D gene TRBD2, 6 bases. Trimming left V 5 bases short and J 4 bases short, with 14 bases between. This CDR3 spans 14 amino acids. Germline CDR1 is MDHEN and CDR2 is SYDVKM. The CDR3 loop is CASSPETRTETQYF. The DNA for the CDR3 is TGTGCCAGCAGTCCCGAGACTAGGACAGAGACCCAGTACTTC.

This clone is a singleton in its sample. V is TRBV24-1 and J is TRBJ2-1; 7 bases are a match to TRBD1. The junction had 6 bases not matched to a gene; V was cut back by 1 base and J by 1 base. Germline lookup yields CDR1 KGHDR and CDR2 SFDVKD. This CDR3 is built from 17 residues. The CDR3 protein is CATSDFNRGESYNEQFF. For the CDR3, the DNA is TGTGCCACCAGTGATTTCAACAGGGGCGAATCCTACAATGAGCAGTTCTTC.

The V and J genes are TRBV27 and TRBJ2-5, with a weak D call TRBD2 (5 bases). The CDR3 has 15 residues. CDR1 is MNHEY, CDR2 SMNVEV, per germline (reference sequence). V was trimmed by 10 bases and J by 4 bases, leaving 22 bases between them. Here the CDR3 DNA reads TGTGCCACCATGGGGAGTTACCGCGAGGGAGAGACCCAGTACTTC. This translates into CATMGSYREGETQYF.

This rearrangement joins TRBV19 to TRBJ2-7; TRBD2 matches at 7 bases. Per germline, CDR1 LNHDA and CDR2 SQIVND (reference sequence). V shed 10 bases, J shed 3 bases, and the junction held 9 bases outside the gene matches. The CDR3 loop spans 13 amino acids. The CDR3 spells CATKTSQSYEQYF. CDR3 bases: TGTGCCACTAAGACTAGCCAGAGCTACGAGCAGTACTTC. The variable domain in full, completed from reference TRBV19 and TRBJ2-7, reads DGGITQSPKYLFRKEGQNVTLSCEQNLNHDAMYWYRQDPGQGLRLIYYSQIVNDFQKGDIAEGYSVSREKKESFPLTVTSAQKNPTAFYLCATKTSQSYEQYFGPGTRLTVT.